The 30 T cell receptor beta chains given below trace back to one sample, sequenced in a study of CD8 T cells in Susac syndrome (dated by TCRdb to between 2017 and 2020). Library preparation employed the immunoSEQ multiplex PCR assay. RNA was extracted using the RNeasy kit, and about 0.5 to 1 microgram was reverse transcribed with random hexamers. The public reads were reprocessed in TCRdb via fastp at Q25 and MiXCR, keeping in-frame beta chains. Every entry covers one CDR3 protein and lists the most common genes and DNA from its rows. This sample comprises about 120,000 distinct CDR3 sequences, roughly 94% of them detected only once. The top ten constitute 0.095% to 0.15% of the sample. Sequencing was done on a sample of CD4+ T cells from PBMCs. These receptors originate from a human donor with multiple sclerosis.

The J gene is TRBJ2-7, the V gene TRBV6-2 or TRBV6-3, with 8 bases matching TRBD1. The trim removed 7 bases at V and 5 bases at J, leaving 7 bases unmatched. Per germline, CDR1 MNHEY and CDR2 SVGEGT. This CDR3 contains 13 residues. CDR3 nucleotides: TGTGCCAGCACCGACAGGGGAGGCGACGAGCAGTACTTC. It specifies CASTDRGGDEQYF.

This chain connects TRBV12-3 or TRBV12-4 to TRBJ2-2, with D uncertain. The V end was cut by 7 bases, the J end by 6 bases, with 12 bases between. The length of the CDR3 is 13 residues. The CDR3, as DNA: TGTGCCAGCACCTGGCAGGAGTCCGGGGAGCTGTTTTTT. It translates to CASTWQESGELFF.

The chain carries TRBV15 and TRBJ2-2, with a weak D call TRBD1 (6 bases). The V gene lost 10 bases and the J gene lost 6 bases, with 21 bases spanning the gap. This CDR3 comprises 15 residues. The germline V gene has CDR1 LNHNV and CDR2 YYDKDF (reference sequence). CDR3 DNA sequence: TGTGCCATCAGAAAGGACAGAGTCATAGCCGGGGAGCTGTTTTTT. Translation gives CAIRKDRVIAGELFF. The full variable domain, completed using reference TRBV15 and TRBJ2-2, is DAMVIQNPRYQVTQFGKPVTLSCSQTLNHNVMYWYQQKSSQAPKLLFHYYDKDFNNEADTPDNFQSRRPNTSFCFLDIRSPGLGDTAMYLCAIRKDRVIAGELFFGEGSRLTVL.

V gene TRBV5-4 combines with J gene TRBJ2-7, with no clear D. There are 15 residues in the CDR3. V was cut by 4 bases and J by 3 bases, with 17 bases left in between. Germline-derived CDR1 and CDR2 are SGHNT and YYREEE (reference sequence). CDR3 region: CASSPGPGIGYEQYF. The CDR3 DNA reads as TGTGCCAGCAGCCCGGGTCCTGGGATTGGCTACGAGCAGTACTTC.

Here the CDR3 reads CASSVDPWRGEKLFF. CDR3 nucleotides: TGTGCCAGCAGCGTAGATCCTTGGCGAGGTGAAAAACTGTTTTTT. The chain employs TRBV9 and TRBJ1-4; no firm D call. Germline CDR1 SGDLS, CDR2 YYNGEE. The CDR3 has 15 residues. V was pared by 0 bases and J by 7 bases, with 13 bases between.

V is TRBV18 and J is TRBJ2-2, with a possible D match to TRBD1 (5 bases). Per germline, CDR1 KGHSH and CDR2 LQKENI. The CDR3 length is 14 residues. Trimming shortened V by 0 bases and J by 4 bases, and 6 bases separated the two germline ends. The CDR3 DNA reads as TGTGCCAGCTCACCACCGGGGCTCACCGGGGAGCTGTTTTTT. Its protein product is CASSPPGLTGELFF.

The V call is TRBV18, the J call TRBJ1-4; TRBD1 is a possible D gene (5 bases). Looked up from germline, CDR1 is KGHSH and CDR2 is LQKENI. V was shortened by 8 bases and J by 8 bases, with 15 bases between the two germline ends. The CDR3 spans 13 residues. The DNA for the CDR3 is TGTGCCAGCCAACGTGCAGAGGGGGAAAAACTGTTTTTT. As protein: CASQRAEGEKLFF.

The chain combines TRBV7-2 with TRBJ1-2; D is ambiguous. Trimming took off 5 bases at V and 0 bases at J, with 10 bases between the two ends. CDR3 length: 14 amino acids. Germline loops: CDR1 SGHTA, CDR2 FQGNSA. The CDR3 here is CASSSVGANYGYTF. The CDR3 DNA follows: TGTGCCAGCAGCAGTGTTGGTGCTAACTATGGCTACACCTTC.

CDR3 nucleotide sequence: TGTGCCAGCCGGCCGGGACAGACCTACGAGCAGTACTTC. Its protein is CASRPGQTYEQYF. The rearrangement links TRBV19 to TRBJ2-7, with 7 bases lining up with TRBD1. The length of the CDR3 is 13 residues. Trimming cost V 9 bases and J 2 bases; bases outside gene matches: 7. The germline gives CDR1 LNHDA, CDR2 SQIVND (reference sequence).

The CDR3 is CSARVGHLVLNTEAFF. The CDR3 nucleotides are TGCAGTGCTAGAGTGGGACATCTCGTACTGAACACTGAAGCTTTCTTT. This chain connects TRBV20-1 to TRBJ1-1; tentative D call: TRBD1 (6 bases). Germline assignment: CDR1 DFQATT and CDR2 SNEGSKA (reference sequence). Trimming removed 1 base from V and 0 bases from J, with 15 bases in between. The CDR3 runs 16 residues.

The chain carries TRBV7-3 and TRBJ2-3; 9 nucleotides line up with TRBD2. CDR1 and CDR2 from the germline V gene are SGHTA and FQGTGA. CDR3 length: 16 amino acids. Trimming removed 5 bases from V and 5 bases from J; junction bases left unmatched: 11. CDR3 amino acids: CASSTPSGGREDTQYF. Written as DNA, the CDR3 is TGTGCCAGCAGCACCCCCAGCGGGGGGAGGGAAGATACGCAGTATTTT.

Concerning this clonotype itself: A junction boundary mismatches the germline segment, possibly from a read error. The gene calls are TRBV13 and TRBJ2-1, with D tentatively TRBD1 (5 bases). CDR1 is PRHDT and CDR2 is FYEKMQ in the germline V gene (reference sequence). CDR3 length: 18 residues. CDR3 nucleotide sequence: TGTGCCAGCAGTTTAGGCTCAGGCACCAGGGCTTCCTACAATGAGCAGTTCTTC. Amino acids: CASSLGSGTRASYNEQFF. Full variable domain (missing parts from reference TRBV13 and TRBJ2-1): AAGVIQSPRHLIKEKRETATLKCYPIPRHDTVYWYQQGPGQDPQFLISFYEKMQSDKGSIPDRFSAQQFSDYHSELNMSSLELGDSALYFCASSLGSGTRASYNEQFFGPGTRLTVL.

The chain has TRBV29-1 and TRBJ1-1; D perhaps matches TRBD1 (6 bases). Between the trimmed V and J ends, which lost 7 bases and 0 bases, there was a span of 15 bases. The CDR3 length is 14 residues. Germline CDR1 SQVTM, CDR2 ANQGSEA. The CDR3 here is CSATGQPLNTEAFF. Here the CDR3 DNA reads TGCAGCGCTACGGGACAACCGCTGAACACTGAAGCTTTCTTT.

The J gene is TRBJ2-2, the V gene TRBV20-1; D call uncertain. Trimming took off 1 base at V and 6 bases at J, with 9 bases between the two ends. The CDR3 runs to 13 residues. The germline V gene has CDR1 DFQATT and CDR2 SNEGSKA (reference sequence). CDR3 residues: CSARVVVAGELFF. CDR3 nucleotide sequence: TGCAGTGCTAGAGTCGTAGTTGCCGGGGAGCTGTTTTTT.

This clonotype came up once. The chain links TRBV9 to TRBJ1-2; TRBD1 matches at 9 bases. With V trimmed by 3 bases and J by 1 base, 7 bases remained unmatched. The CDR3 totals 16 residues. Germline assignment: CDR1 SGDLS and CDR2 YYNGEE. The CDR3 is CASSDRQGGLNYGYTF. CDR3 coding DNA: TGTGCCAGCAGCGACCGACAGGGGGGCCTTAACTATGGCTACACCTTC.

The CDR3 sequence: CASSSGTSAHSYNEQFF. For the CDR3, the DNA is TGTGCCAGCAGCTCCGGGACTAGCGCCCACTCCTACAATGAGCAGTTCTTC. The rearrangement uses TRBV7-2 and TRBJ2-1; 10 bases are shared with TRBD2. The length of the CDR3 is 17 residues. CDR1 is SGHTA, CDR2 FQGNSA, per germline. The junction had 6 bases not matched to a gene; V was cut back by 4 bases and J by 0 bases. The entire variable domain, with the rest obtained from reference TRBV7-2 and TRBJ2-1, is as follows: GAGVSQSPSNKVTEKGKDVELRCDPISGHTALYWYRQSLGQGLEFLIYFQGNSAPDKSGLPSDRFSAERTGGSVSTLTIQRTQQEDSAVYLCASSSGTSAHSYNEQFFGPGTRLTVL.

The rearrangement links TRBV12-3 or TRBV12-4 to TRBJ1-5; D might be TRBD1 (6 bases). CDR3 size: 13 residues. Deletions cut 5 bases from V and 7 bases from J, with 12 bases between. The CDR3, as DNA: TGTGCCAGCAGTCCAATACAGGGACAGCCCCAGCATTTT. Its translation: CASSPIQGQPQHF.

The rearrangement joins TRBV29-1 to TRBJ2-3, with 9 nucleotides matching TRBD1. In germline, CDR1 is SQVTM, CDR2 ANQGSEA. Trimming took 5 bases from V and 3 from J; bases not matched to a gene: 6. The CDR3 length is 14 residues. The CDR3 sequence: CSVRTGVTTDTQYF. The CDR3 nucleotides read TGCAGCGTTAGGACAGGGGTAACGACAGATACGCAGTATTTT.

The rearrangement links TRBV24-1 to TRBJ2-2, with 10 positions matching TRBD2. Germline V gene data show CDR1 as KGHDR and CDR2 as SFDVKD. This CDR3 has 18 residues. Trimming cost V 4 bases and J 0 bases; bases outside gene matches: 7. The CDR3 DNA reads as TGTGCCACCAGTGACCCCCAGACTAGCGGGTCGAACACCGGGGAGCTGTTTTTT. Translated, it gives CATSDPQTSGSNTGELFF.

The CDR3 DNA reads TGTGCCAGCAGCCGCTCGTTTTTCGGCTTCCCCACTGAAGCTTTCTTT. Translation gives CASSRSFFGFPTEAFF. The chain combines TRBV3-1 with TRBJ1-1; D is unclear. This CDR3 is 16 amino acids long. Germline CDR1 is LGHDT and CDR2 is YNNKEL (reference sequence). V was clipped by 4 bases and J by 4 bases, with 19 bases between them. Together with reference TRBV3-1 and TRBJ1-1, the CDR3 gives the full variable domain: DTAVSQTPKYLVTQMGNDKSIKCEQNLGHDTMYWYKQDSKKFLKIMFSYNNKELIINETVPNRFSPKSPDKAHLNLHINSLELGDSAVYFCASSRSFFGFPTEAFFGQGTRLTVV.

This clonotype was seen just once. The J gene is TRBJ2-5, the V gene TRBV18; perhaps TRBD1 as D (5 bases). The CDR3 spans 13 residues. Trimming took off 4 bases at V and 4 bases at J, with 10 bases between the two ends. Per germline, CDR1 KGHSH and CDR2 LQKENI. The CDR3 bases are TGTGCCAGCTCACGACAGAACGTAGAGACCCAGTACTTC. It yields the protein CASSRQNVETQYF.

V usage is TRBV29-1 and J usage is TRBJ2-2, with D perhaps assigned TRBD1 or TRBD2 (5 bases each). V lost 6 bases and J lost 4, with 15 bases in between. CDR3 length: 14 amino acids. The germline gives CDR1 SQVTM, CDR2 ANQGSEA. CDR3 DNA: TGCAGCGTAGATGGGGGATATCCCACCGGGGAGCTGTTTTTT. It yields the protein CSVDGGYPTGELFF.

V is TRBV30 and J is TRBJ1-2; 7 positions agree with TRBD1. Trimming cost V 0 bases and J 5 bases; bases outside gene matches: 6. This CDR3 spans 14 amino acids. The germline V gene encodes CDR1 GTSNPN and CDR2 SVGIG (reference sequence). The CDR3, as DNA: TGTGCCTGGAGTGTACTGGGGACAGATTATGGCTACACCTTC. Amino acids: CAWSVLGTDYGYTF. The variable domain in full, with the rest retrieved from reference TRBV30 and TRBJ1-2, is SQTIHQWPATLVQPVGSPLSLECTVEGTSNPNLYWYRQAAGRGLQLLFYSVGIGQISSEVPQNLSASRPQDRQFILSSKKLLLSDSGFYLCAWSVLGTDYGYTFGSGTRLTVV.

This rearrangement joins TRBV4-2 to TRBJ2-5, with D unresolved. Germline V gives CDR1 LGHNA, CDR2 YNFKEQ. V was clipped by 0 bases and J by 2 bases, with 7 bases between them. There are 14 residues in the CDR3. The CDR3 sequence: CASSQDKGQETQYF. Here the CDR3 DNA reads TGTGCCAGCAGCCAAGATAAGGGACAAGAGACCCAGTACTTC.

The rearrangement joins TRBV19 to TRBJ1-1; perhaps TRBD1 as D (5 bases). Per germline, CDR1 LNHDA and CDR2 SQIVND (reference sequence). CDR3 size: 12 residues. Trimming left V 3 bases short and J 5 bases short, with 7 bases between. The CDR3 loop is CASSIWGTEAFF. The CDR3 coding sequence is TGTGCCAGTAGTATTTGGGGGACTGAAGCTTTCTTT.

This chain uses TRBV9 with TRBJ1-1; D possibly corresponds to TRBD1 (5 bases). The CDR3 sequence is 15 residues long. V was clipped by 0 bases and J by 1 base, with 10 bases between them. In germline, CDR1 is SGDLS, CDR2 YYNGEE. The CDR3, as DNA: TGTGCCAGCAGCGTAGGCCAGGGTTGGAACACTGAAGCTTTCTTT. Translated, it gives CASSVGQGWNTEAFF. Full variable domain (outside the CDR3, taken from reference TRBV9 and TRBJ1-1): DSGVTQTPKHLITATGQRVTLRCSPRSGDLSVYWYQQSLDQGLQFLIQYYNGEERAKGNILERFSAQQFPDLHSELNLSSLELGDSALYFCASSVGQGWNTEAFFGQGTRLTVV.

The genes are TRBV30 and TRBJ1-1; a possible D gene is TRBD1 (5 bases). V was cut by 8 bases and J by 7 bases, with 14 bases left in between. CDR1 and CDR2 (germline): GTSNPN, SVGIG (reference sequence). This CDR3 is built from 11 residues. Written as DNA, the CDR3 is TGTGCCGAGACCCAGGGAGGTGAAGCTTTCTTT. This codes for CAETQGGEAFF.

The V gene is TRBV29-1, the J gene TRBJ1-1; perhaps TRBD1 as D (6 bases). The V gene lost 7 bases and the J gene lost 1 base, with 10 bases spanning the gap. The CDR3 is 12 residues long. Germline lookup yields CDR1 SQVTM and CDR2 ANQGSEA. The CDR3 DNA follows: TGCAGCGCTGTGACAGGGAACACTGAAGCTTTCTTT. This sequence encodes CSAVTGNTEAFF.

The chain links TRBV29-1 to TRBJ1-1; tentatively, D is TRBD1 (6 bases). In germline, CDR1 is SQVTM, CDR2 ANQGSEA. V lost 3 bases and J lost 6, with 11 bases in between. CDR3 length equals 12 residues. The CDR3 is CSVDGGPPEAFF. CDR3 in DNA: TGCAGCGTTGATGGGGGGCCCCCTGAAGCTTTCTTT.

The chain uses TRBV7-8 and TRBJ1-5; maybe TRBD1 (6 bases). This CDR3 is built from 14 residues. Germline V gene sequence: CDR1 SGHVS, CDR2 FQNEAQ. The V end lost 8 bases, the J end lost 0 bases, and 11 bases lay between the germline ends. The CDR3 loop reads CASGRGGSNQPQHF. The CDR3 coding sequence is TGTGCCAGCGGGAGAGGGGGTAGCAATCAGCCCCAGCATTTT.